The clone carrying this TCR beta chain was seen a few times. Its antigen is still unknown. Use of 60 Vbeta and 13 Jbeta primers characterized the PCR. The assay was immunoSEQ multiplex PCR, and TCRdb's table has in-frame clones only and misses some. The profile shows roughly 150,000 clones, less than 10% of them singletons. This sample was taken from a study of cytomegalovirus exposure and HLA in healthy donors. Findings of the study overall: Trimming of TCR beta V- and J-genes showed a link, identified in a later analysis, to a missense DCLRE1C variant. Researchers reported that a few CMV-associated chains were confirmed in vitro as CMV antigen-specific. Most TCR sequences showed up rarely, but some public TCRs showed up in many donors. Reported performance of the classifier showed diagnosis of cytomegalovirus status with high specificity and sensitivity.

The CDR3 extends over 16 amino acids. Germline-derived CDR1 and CDR2 are ENHRY and SYGVKD. The V gene lost 2 bases and the J gene lost 1 base, with 12 bases spanning the gap. The V and J genes are TRBV10-3 and TRBJ1-5, with D possibly being TRBD1 (5 bases). This TCR derives from a male donor in good health and CMV-seronegative. Sequences were obtained from PBMCs. CDR3 coding DNA: TGTGCCATCAGTGAGGGCGGGGGTCGGAGCAATCAGCCCCAGCATTTT. The encoded protein is CAISEGGGRSNQPQHF.